These 15 T cell receptor beta chains were sequenced from one sample in a study of T-cell reconstitution after alpha-beta-depleted transplantation in children. The TCRbeta library was prepared with unique molecular identifiers. Using its own MiXCR run on the PCR reads, TCRdb lists one record per CDR3 protein. The sample contains roughly 400,000 distinct CDR3 sequences, approximately 42% of which appear only once. The sequencing here drew on PBMCs, taken before TCRalphabeta/CD19-depleted stem cell transplant. The source is a girl aged 2-10 years with aplastic anemia, due to receive a stem cell transplant.

The chain is built from TRBV7-2 and TRBJ2-3; TRBD2 matches at 11 bases. Germline loops: CDR1 SGHTA, CDR2 FQGNSA. The junction had 6 bases not matched to a gene; V was cut back by 4 bases and J by 3 bases. The CDR3 extends over 16 amino acids. This CDR3 reads CASSYRSGGATDTQYF. The CDR3 bases are TGTGCCAGCAGCTACCGTAGCGGGGGGGCGACAGATACGCAGTATTTT.

The chain couples TRBV15 to TRBJ2-1; no clear D gene. This CDR3 region has 15 residues. The V end was cut by 0 bases, the J end by 5 bases, with 11 bases between. The germline V gene encodes CDR1 LNHNV and CDR2 YYDKDF (reference sequence). This CDR3 reads CATSREPSTDNEQFF. The CDR3 DNA reads TGTGCCACCAGCAGAGAACCATCTACTGACAATGAGCAGTTCTTC. Supplemented by reference TRBV15 and TRBJ2-1, the full variable domain reads DAMVIQNPRYQVTQFGKPVTLSCSQTLNHNVMYWYQQKSSQAPKLLFHYYDKDFNNEADTPDNFQSRRPNTSFCFLDIRSPGLGDTAMYLCATSREPSTDNEQFFGPGTRLTVL.

This clonotype was seen ten or more times. The rearrangement links TRBV28 to TRBJ1-5, with D perhaps TRBD1 (5 bases). This CDR3 has 15 amino acids. V shed 6 bases and J shed 3 bases, with 15 bases lying between them. Germline loops: CDR1 MDHEN, CDR2 SYDVKM. The CDR3 nucleotides are TGTGCCAGCAGCCGGGGGGGGAGTTACAATCAGCCCCAGCATTTT. This sequence encodes CASSRGGSYNQPQHF.

The chain couples TRBV6-2 or TRBV6-3 to TRBJ2-5; possibly TRBD1 for D (6 bases). The V gene's germline CDR1 is MNHEY and CDR2 SVGEGT. This CDR3 region has 17 residues. V was trimmed by 4 bases and J by 1 base, leaving 19 bases between them. CDR3 sequence reads: CASSSALIDRPQETQYF. CDR3 DNA: TGTGCCAGCAGTTCCGCCCTCATCGACAGGCCCCAAGAGACCCAGTACTTC.

The sample holds many counts of this clonotype. This rearrangement joins TRBV5-5 to TRBJ2-5, with 7 bases fitting TRBD2. The CDR3 totals 15 residues. Trimming took 6 bases from V and 2 from J; bases not matched to a gene: 10. The V gene's germline CDR1 is SGHKS and CDR2 YYEKEE (reference sequence). In DNA, the CDR3 is TGTGCCAGCACCTCTTTCTCCGGGGGGCAAGAGACCCAGTACTTC. Protein sequence: CASTSFSGGQETQYF.

This clonotype was seen a handful of times. This chain connects TRBV20-1 to TRBJ2-1; TRBD2 aligns across 13 bases. The CDR3 is 14 residues long. The junction had 7 bases not matched to a gene; V was cut back by 5 bases and J by 9 bases. CDR1 is DFQATT, CDR2 SNEGSKA, per germline (reference sequence). CDR3 coding DNA: TGCAGTGCTTCTCGGACTAGCGGGAGATCTGAGCAGTTCTTC. It yields the protein CSASRTSGRSEQFF.

V gene TRBV20-1 combines with J gene TRBJ2-7; D is possibly TRBD2 (5 bases). V gave up 8 bases and J gave up 2 bases, with 16 bases separating them. The CDR3 contains 13 residues. Germline V CDR1 and CDR2: DFQATT, SNEGSKA (reference sequence). CDR3 loop: CSIPNRGAYEQYF. The DNA for the CDR3 is TGCAGTATACCTAATCGGGGTGCCTACGAGCAGTACTTC.

This clonotype was found many times. This chain links TRBV5-1 with TRBJ1-1; possibly TRBD1 for D (5 bases). Trimming shortened V by 4 bases and J by 4 bases, and 14 bases separated the two germline ends. From germline, CDR1 is SGHRS and CDR2 YFSETQ. The CDR3 spans 14 residues. The CDR3 is CASSGTAGGTEAFF. CDR3 nucleotides: TGCGCCAGCAGCGGGACGGCAGGAGGCACTGAAGCTTTCTTT. Combining the CDR3 with reference TRBV5-1 and TRBJ1-1 gives the whole variable domain KAGVTQTPRYLIKTRGQQVTLSCSPISGHRSVSWYQQTPGQGLQFLFEYFSETQRNKGNFPGRFSGRQFSNSRSEMNVSTLELGDSALYLCASSGTAGGTEAFFGQGTRLTVV.

This clonotype was detected ten times or more. The chain employs TRBV5-1 and TRBJ2-2, with TRBD2 identical over 13 bases. The junction had 4 bases not matched to a gene; V was cut back by 4 bases and J by 4 bases. CDR1 and CDR2 (germline): SGHRS, YFSETQ. The CDR3 is 16 residues long. CDR3 amino acids: CASSPTSGRATGELFF. The CDR3, as DNA: TGCGCCAGCAGCCCAACTAGCGGGAGGGCCACCGGGGAGCTGTTTTTT.

The CDR3 nucleotides are TGTGCCAGCAGCCAAGATCGGAGTCGGAAGGAGACCCAGTACTTC. Residues: CASSQDRSRKETQYF. This chain joins TRBV4-2 and TRBJ2-5; D gene ambiguous. CDR1 is LGHNA, CDR2 YNFKEQ, per germline. The V and J ends lost 0 bases and 5 bases respectively, with 13 bases between them. The CDR3 loop spans 15 amino acids.

This clonotype appeared many times. The chain joins TRBV2 to TRBJ2-3, with 9 bases lining up with TRBD2. The CDR3 length is 13 residues. Germline V lookup: CDR1 SNHLY, CDR2 FYNNEI. V shed 8 bases, J shed 7 bases, and the junction held 7 bases outside the gene matches. The DNA of the CDR3 is TGTGCCAGCGGGACTAGCAAACTATATACGCAGTATTTT. Translated: CASGTSKLYTQYF. Variable domain in full (rest from reference TRBV2 and TRBJ2-3): EPEVTQTPSHQVTQMGQEVILRCVPISNHLYFYWYRQILGQKVEFLVSFYNNEISEKSEIFDDQFSVERPDGSNFTLKIRSTKLEDSAMYFCASGTSKLYTQYFGPGTRLTVL.

This clonotype was recorded at least ten times. The chain recombines TRBV28 with TRBJ2-7; D unclear. This CDR3 is built from 11 residues. In germline, CDR1 is MDHEN, CDR2 SYDVKM. V lost 5 bases to trimming and J lost 2 bases, with 4 bases between them. In DNA form, the CDR3 reads TGTGCCAGCAGTGCTCCCTACGAGCAGTACTTC. This translates into CASSAPYEQYF.

This clonotype was observed many times. The chain carries TRBV7-2 and TRBJ2-1, with D perhaps matching TRBD2 (7 bases). CDR1 SGHTA and CDR2 FQGNSA come from the germline V gene. The CDR3 totals 16 residues. V gave up 5 bases and J gave up 4 bases, with 18 bases separating them. CDR3 residues: CASSPEGGRRYNEQFF. DNA of the CDR3: TGTGCCAGCAGCCCTGAGGGGGGGCGTCGTTACAATGAGCAGTTCTTC.

V gene TRBV3-1 combines with J gene TRBJ2-6; D gene ambiguous. This CDR3 contains 14 residues. V was shortened by 7 bases and J by 4 bases, with 11 bases between the two germline ends. Germline CDR1 reads LGHDT; CDR2 reads YNNKEL (reference sequence). The CDR3 is CASNQAAGANVLTF. The DNA for the CDR3 is TGTGCCAGCAATCAGGCCGCGGGGGCCAACGTCCTGACTTTC.

Of note for this clonotype: With a much larger clone just one base away, this may be a read error. V and J are TRBV20-1 and TRBJ2-7; 7 bases fit TRBD2. The J segment lost 4 bases and the V segment lost 1 base, leaving 1 base of the junction unmatched. Germline CDR1 and CDR2: DFQATT and SNEGSKA (reference sequence). The CDR3 runs to 12 residues. DNA of the CDR3: TGCAGTGCTAGAGGGACTAGATACGAGCAGTACTTC. It codes for CSARGTRYEQYF.